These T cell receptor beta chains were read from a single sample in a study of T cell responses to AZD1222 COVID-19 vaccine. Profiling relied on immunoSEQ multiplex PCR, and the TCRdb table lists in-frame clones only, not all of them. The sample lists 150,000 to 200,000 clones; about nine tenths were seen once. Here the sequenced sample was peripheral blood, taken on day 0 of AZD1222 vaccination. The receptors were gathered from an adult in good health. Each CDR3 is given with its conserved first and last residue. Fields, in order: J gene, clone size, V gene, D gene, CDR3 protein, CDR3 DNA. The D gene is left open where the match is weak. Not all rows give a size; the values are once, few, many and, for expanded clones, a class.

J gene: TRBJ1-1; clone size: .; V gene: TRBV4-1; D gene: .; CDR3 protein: CASSSGLGTEAFF; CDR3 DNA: TGCGCCAGCAGTTCAGGGCTAGGGACTGAAGCTTTCTTT
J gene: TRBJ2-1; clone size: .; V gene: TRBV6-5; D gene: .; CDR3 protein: CASRALGSNEQFF; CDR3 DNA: TGTGCCAGCAGGGCACTAGGCAGCAATGAGCAGTTCTTC
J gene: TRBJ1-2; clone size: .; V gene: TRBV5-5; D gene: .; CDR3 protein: CASSIDAYYGYTF; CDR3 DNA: TGTGCCAGCAGCATTGACGCCTACTATGGCTACACCTTC
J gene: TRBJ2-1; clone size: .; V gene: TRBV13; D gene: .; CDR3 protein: CASSPGGSGAPEQFF; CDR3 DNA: TGTGCCAGCAGCCCCGGAGGCAGCGGCGCACCTGAGCAGTTCTTC
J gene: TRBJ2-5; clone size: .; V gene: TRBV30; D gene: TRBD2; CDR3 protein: CAWSVVVGGPGETQYF; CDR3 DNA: TGTGCCTGGAGTGTGGTTGTGGGAGGGCCGGGAGAGACCCAGTACTTC
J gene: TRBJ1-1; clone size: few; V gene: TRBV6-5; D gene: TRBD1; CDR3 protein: CASSTRQGYEAFF; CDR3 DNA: TGTGCCAGCAGTACCCGACAGGGTTATGAAGCTTTCTTT
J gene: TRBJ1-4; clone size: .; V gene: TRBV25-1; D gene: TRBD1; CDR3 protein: CASRETGGAVKLFF; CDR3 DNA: TGTGCCAGCAGAGAAACAGGGGGCGCGGTGAAACTGTTTTTT
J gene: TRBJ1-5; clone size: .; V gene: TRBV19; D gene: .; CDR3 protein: CASSRRQQPQHF; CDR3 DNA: TGTGCCAGTAGTCGACGACAACAGCCCCAGCATTTT
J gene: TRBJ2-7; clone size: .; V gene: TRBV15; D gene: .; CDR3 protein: CATSSNAPEQYF; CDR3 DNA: TGTGCCACCAGCAGCAATGCCCCCGAGCAGTACTTC
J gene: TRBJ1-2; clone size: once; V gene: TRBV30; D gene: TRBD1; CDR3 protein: CAWSRAGGNGYTF; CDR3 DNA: TGTGCCTGGAGTAGAGCAGGGGGGAATGGCTACACCTTC
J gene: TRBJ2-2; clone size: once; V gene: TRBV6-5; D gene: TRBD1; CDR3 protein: CASSYWQGATGELFF; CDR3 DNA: TGTGCCAGCAGTTATTGGCAGGGGGCCACCGGGGAGCTGTTTTTT
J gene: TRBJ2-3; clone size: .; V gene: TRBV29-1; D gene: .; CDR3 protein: CSFWGDPLPPSTDTQYF; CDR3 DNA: TGCAGCTTTTGGGGGGATCCGCTACCACCTAGCACAGATACGCAGTATTTT
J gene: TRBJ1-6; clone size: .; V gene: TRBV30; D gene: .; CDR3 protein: CAWNGSPLHF; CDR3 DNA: TGTGCCTGGAACGGTTCACCCCTCCACTTT
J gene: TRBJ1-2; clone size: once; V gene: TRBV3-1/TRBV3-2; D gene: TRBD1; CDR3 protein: CASSPGTGGRYTF; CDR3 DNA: TGTGCCAGCAGCCCCGGGACAGGTGGTCGCTACACCTTC
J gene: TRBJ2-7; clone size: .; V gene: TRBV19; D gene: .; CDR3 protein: CASSIARDLEQYF; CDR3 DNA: TGTGCCAGTAGTATCGCCAGGGACCTCGAGCAGTACTTC
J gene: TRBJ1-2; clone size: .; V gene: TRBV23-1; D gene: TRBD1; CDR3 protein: CASSHEGARGYTF; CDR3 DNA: TGCGCCAGCAGTCATGAGGGGGCGCGTGGCTACACCTTC
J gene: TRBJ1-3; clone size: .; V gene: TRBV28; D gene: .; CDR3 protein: CASTQGAGNTIYF; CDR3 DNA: TGTGCCAGCACCCAGGGCGCTGGAAACACCATATATTTT
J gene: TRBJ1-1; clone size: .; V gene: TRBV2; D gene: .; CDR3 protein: CASSGWGAATEAFF; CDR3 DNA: TGTGCCAGCAGTGGATGGGGGGCGGCCACTGAAGCTTTCTTT
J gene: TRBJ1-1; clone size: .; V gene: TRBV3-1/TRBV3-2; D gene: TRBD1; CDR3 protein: CASSPFLTGGTEAFF; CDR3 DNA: TGTGCCAGCAGCCCTTTCTTGACAGGGGGCACTGAAGCTTTCTTT
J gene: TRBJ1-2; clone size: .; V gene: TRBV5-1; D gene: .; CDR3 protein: CASSLPEGFHGYTF; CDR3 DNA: TGCGCCAGCAGCTTGCCTGAGGGGTTTCATGGCTACACCTTC
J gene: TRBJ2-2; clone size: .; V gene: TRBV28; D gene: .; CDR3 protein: CASSLGTPSNTGELFF; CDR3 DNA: TGTGCCAGCAGTCTCGGGACACCTTCGAACACCGGGGAGCTGTTTTTT
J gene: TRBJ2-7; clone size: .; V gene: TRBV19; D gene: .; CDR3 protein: CASSTPGQTYEQYF; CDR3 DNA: TGTGCCAGTAGTACGCCCGGACAGACCTACGAGCAGTACTTC
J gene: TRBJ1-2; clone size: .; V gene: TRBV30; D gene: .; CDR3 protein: CAWAPGLRGDYGYTF; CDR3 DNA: TGTGCCTGGGCTCCCGGGCTCCGGGGTGACTATGGCTACACCTTC
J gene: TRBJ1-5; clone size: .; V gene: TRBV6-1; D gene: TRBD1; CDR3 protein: CASSEASSRQGGQPQHF; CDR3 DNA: TGTGCCAGCAGTGAAGCCAGTAGTAGACAGGGAGGACAGCCCCAGCATTTT
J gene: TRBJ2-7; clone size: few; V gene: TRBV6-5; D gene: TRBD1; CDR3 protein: CASSSGTGSYEQYF; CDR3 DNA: TGTGCCAGCAGCTCCGGGACAGGGTCCTACGAGCAGTACTTC
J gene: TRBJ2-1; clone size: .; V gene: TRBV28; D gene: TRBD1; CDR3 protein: CASSSYPGQGASYNEQFF; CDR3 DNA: TGTGCCAGCAGTTCCTATCCCGGACAGGGCGCTTCCTACAATGAGCAGTTCTTC
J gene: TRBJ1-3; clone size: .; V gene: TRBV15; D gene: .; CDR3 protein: CATSRDRGSGNTIYF; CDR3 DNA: TGTGCCACCAGCAGAGACAGAGGGTCTGGAAACACCATATATTTT
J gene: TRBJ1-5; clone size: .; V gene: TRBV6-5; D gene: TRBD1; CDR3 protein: CASSDGQGGNQPQHF; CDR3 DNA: TGTGCCAGCAGCGATGGACAGGGCGGCAATCAGCCCCAGCATTTT
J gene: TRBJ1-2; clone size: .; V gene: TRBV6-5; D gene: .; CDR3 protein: CASSYSMWQGNGYTF; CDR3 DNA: TGTGCCAGCAGTTACTCGATGTGGCAGGGGAACGGCTACACCTTC
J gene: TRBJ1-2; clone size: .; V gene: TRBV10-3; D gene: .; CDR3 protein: CAISESQGGGYLSGYTF; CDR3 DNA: TGTGCCATCAGTGAGTCGCAGGGAGGGGGTTATCTATCTGGCTACACCTTC
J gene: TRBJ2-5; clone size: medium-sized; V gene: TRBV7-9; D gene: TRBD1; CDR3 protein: CASSSSLRTGMETQYF; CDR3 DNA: TGTGCCAGCAGCTCGTCGTTAAGGACAGGAATGGAGACCCAGTACTTC
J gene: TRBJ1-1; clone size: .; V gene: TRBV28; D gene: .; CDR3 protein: CASSPRPMNTEAFF; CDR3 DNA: TGTGCCAGCAGCCCCCGGCCGATGAACACTGAAGCTTTCTTT
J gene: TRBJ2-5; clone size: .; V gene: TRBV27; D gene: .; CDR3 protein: CASKRGNQETQYF; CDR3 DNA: TGTGCCAGCAAGAGGGGGAACCAAGAGACCCAGTACTTC
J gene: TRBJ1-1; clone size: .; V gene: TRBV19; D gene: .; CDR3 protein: CATREMNTEAFF; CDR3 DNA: TGTGCCACCAGGGAGATGAACACTGAAGCTTTCTTT
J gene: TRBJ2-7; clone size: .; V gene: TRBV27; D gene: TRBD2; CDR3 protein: CASSWTSGSEQYF; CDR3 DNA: TGTGCCAGCAGTTGGACTAGCGGGAGCGAGCAGTACTTC
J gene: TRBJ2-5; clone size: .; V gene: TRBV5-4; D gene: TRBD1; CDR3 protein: CASSLDDRGETQYF; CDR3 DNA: TGTGCCAGCAGCTTGGACGACAGGGGCGAGACCCAGTACTTC
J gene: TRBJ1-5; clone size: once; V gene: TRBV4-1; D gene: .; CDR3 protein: CASSQGQSNQPQHF; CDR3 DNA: TGCGCCAGCAGCCAAGGACAGAGCAATCAGCCCCAGCATTTT
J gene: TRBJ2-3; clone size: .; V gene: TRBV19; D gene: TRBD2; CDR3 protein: CASSNPVGGSRYTQYF; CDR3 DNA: TGTGCCAGTAGTAACCCGGTGGGCGGGAGTAGGTATACGCAGTATTTT
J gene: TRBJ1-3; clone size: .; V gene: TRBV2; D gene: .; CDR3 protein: CAAAGSGNTIYF; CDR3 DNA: TGTGCCGCGGCGGGGTCTGGAAACACCATATATTTT
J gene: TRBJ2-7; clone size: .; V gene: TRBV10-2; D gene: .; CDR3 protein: CASRDARFEEDF; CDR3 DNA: TGCGCCAGCAGGGACGCCCGTTTTGAGGAAGACTTC
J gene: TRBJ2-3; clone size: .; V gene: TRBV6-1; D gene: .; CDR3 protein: CASSEPNGASTDTQYF; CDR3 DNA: TGTGCCAGCAGTGAACCAAACGGGGCTAGCACAGATACGCAGTATTTT
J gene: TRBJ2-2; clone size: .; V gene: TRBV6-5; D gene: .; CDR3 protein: CASSQVGLDTGELFF; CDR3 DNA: TGTGCCAGCAGTCAGGTGGGCCTGGACACCGGGGAGCTGTTTTTT
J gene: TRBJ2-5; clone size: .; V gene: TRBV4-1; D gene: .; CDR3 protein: CASSQDPPGLVKETQYF; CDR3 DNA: TGCGCCAGCAGCCAAGATCCCCCAGGGCTGGTCAAGGAGACCCAGTACTTC
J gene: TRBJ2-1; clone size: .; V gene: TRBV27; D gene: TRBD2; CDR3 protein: CASSPTGLASYNEQFF; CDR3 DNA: TGTGCCAGCAGTCCAACGGGACTAGCGAGCTACAATGAGCAGTTCTTC
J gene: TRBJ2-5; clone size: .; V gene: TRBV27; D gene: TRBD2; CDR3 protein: CASSNSGKGATQYF; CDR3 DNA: TGTGCCAGCAGTAATAGCGGGAAAGGGGCGACCCAGTACTTC
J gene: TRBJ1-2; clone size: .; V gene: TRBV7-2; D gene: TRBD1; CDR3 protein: CASSIAGQGDYGYTF; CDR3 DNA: TGTGCCAGCAGCATCGCGGGACAGGGGGACTATGGCTACACCTTC
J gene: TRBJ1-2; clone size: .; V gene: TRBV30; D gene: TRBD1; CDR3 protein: CAWSVGRGQGYTF; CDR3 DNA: TGTGCCTGGAGTGTAGGCAGGGGGCAGGGCTACACCTTC
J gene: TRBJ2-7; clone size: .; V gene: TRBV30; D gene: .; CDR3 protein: CAWSVPWDSYEQYF; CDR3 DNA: TGTGCCTGGAGTGTACCCTGGGACTCCTACGAGCAGTACTTC
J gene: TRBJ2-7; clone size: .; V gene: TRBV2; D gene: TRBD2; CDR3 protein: CASSALAGGDEQYF; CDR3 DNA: TGTGCCAGCAGCGCTCTAGCGGGAGGCGACGAGCAGTACTTC
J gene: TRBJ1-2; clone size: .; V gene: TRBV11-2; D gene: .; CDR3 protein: CASRHFESGYTF; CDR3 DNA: TGTGCCAGCAGACATTTCGAAAGTGGCTACACCTTC
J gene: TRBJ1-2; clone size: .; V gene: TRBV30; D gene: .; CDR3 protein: CAWSVRSPGVYGYTF; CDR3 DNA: TGTGCCTGGAGTGTACGTTCGCCTGGGGTCTATGGCTACACCTTC
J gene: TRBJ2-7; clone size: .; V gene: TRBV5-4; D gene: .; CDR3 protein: CASSLVSRTSYEQYF; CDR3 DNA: TGTGCCAGCAGCTTGGTTTCCAGGACATCCTACGAGCAGTACTTC